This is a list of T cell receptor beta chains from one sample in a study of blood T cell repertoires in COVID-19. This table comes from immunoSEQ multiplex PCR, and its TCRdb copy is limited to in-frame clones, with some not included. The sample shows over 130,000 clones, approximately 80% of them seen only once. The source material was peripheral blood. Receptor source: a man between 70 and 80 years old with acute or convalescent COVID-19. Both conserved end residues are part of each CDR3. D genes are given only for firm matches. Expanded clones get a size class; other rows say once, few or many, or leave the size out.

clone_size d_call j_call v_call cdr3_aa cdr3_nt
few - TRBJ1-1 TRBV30 CAWSDQGNTEAFF TGTGCCTGGAGTGATCAGGGTAACACTGAAGCTTTCTTT
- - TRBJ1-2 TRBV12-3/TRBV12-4 CASSLGGRGYTF TGTGCCAGCAGTTTAGGAGGAAGGGGCTACACCTTC
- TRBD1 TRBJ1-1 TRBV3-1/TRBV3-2 CASSLRDRGNTEAFF TGTGCCAGCAGCCTCCGGGACAGGGGGAACACTGAAGCTTTCTTT
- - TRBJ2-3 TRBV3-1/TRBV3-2 CASSQRRGGASDTQYF TGTGCCAGCAGCCAACGTCGAGGGGGGGCCTCGGATACGCAGTATTTT
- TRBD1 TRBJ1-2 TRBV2 CASRDRESVYGYTF TGTGCCAGCAGGGACAGGGAATCGGTCTATGGCTACACCTTC
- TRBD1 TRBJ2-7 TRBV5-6 CASSLLLGTVYEQYF TGTGCCAGCAGCTTGCTACTAGGGACAGTCTACGAGCAGTACTTC
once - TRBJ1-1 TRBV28 CASRQVIFMNTEAFF TGTGCCAGCAGACAGGTTATTTTCATGAACACTGAAGCTTTCTTT
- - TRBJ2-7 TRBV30 CAWSVKGVYYEQYF TGTGCCTGGAGTGTGAAGGGAGTCTACTACGAGCAGTACTTC
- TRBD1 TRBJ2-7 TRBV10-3 CAISEMDRGPSSYEQYF TGTGCCATCAGTGAGATGGACAGGGGGCCAAGCTCCTACGAGCAGTACTTC
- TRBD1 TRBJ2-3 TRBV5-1 CASSLEGATSTDTQYF TGCGCCAGCAGCTTGGAGGGGGCCACTAGCACAGATACGCAGTATTTT
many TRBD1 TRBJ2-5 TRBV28 CASSFATSGQIDQETQYF TGTGCCAGCAGTTTTGCCACATCGGGACAGATAGACCAAGAGACCCAGTACTTC
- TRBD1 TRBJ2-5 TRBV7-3 CASSLSGQGETQYF TGTGCCAGCAGCTTATCCGGACAGGGGGAGACCCAGTACTTC
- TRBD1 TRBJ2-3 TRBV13 CASTSGQVLITDTQYF TGTGCCAGCACCTCGGGACAGGTCCTGATCACAGATACGCAGTATTTT
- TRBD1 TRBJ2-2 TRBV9 CASSVRTGPTGELFF TGTGCCAGCAGCGTGAGGACAGGGCCCACCGGGGAGCTGTTTTTT
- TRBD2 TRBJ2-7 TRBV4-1 CASSQDLPRGTLSYEQYF TGCGCCAGCAGCCAAGATCTTCCGCGGGGGACCTTGTCCTACGAGCAGTACTTC
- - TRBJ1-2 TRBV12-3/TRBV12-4 CASSFRDTYGYTF TGTGCCAGCAGTTTTCGGGACACCTATGGCTACACCTTC
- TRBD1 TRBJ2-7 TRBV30 CAWSMDRYEQYF TGTGCCTGGAGCATGGACAGGTACGAGCAGTACTTC
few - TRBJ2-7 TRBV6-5 CASSSSTQGTGEQYF TGTGCCAGCAGTTCCTCAACCCAGGGAACGGGCGAGCAGTACTTC
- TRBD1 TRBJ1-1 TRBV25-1 CASNALQTGEAFF TGTGCCAGCAACGCCCTTCAGACAGGGGAAGCTTTCTTT
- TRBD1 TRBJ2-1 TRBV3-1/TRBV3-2 CASRPNPGTGKNEQFF TGTGCCAGCAGACCCAATCCGGGGACAGGGAAGAATGAGCAGTTCTTC
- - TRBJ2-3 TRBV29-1 CSFGVDVNTDTQYF TGCAGCTTCGGGGTGGACGTCAACACAGATACGCAGTATTTT
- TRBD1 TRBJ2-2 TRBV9 CASSPRDRTNTGELFF TGTGCCAGCAGCCCCAGGGACAGGACTAACACCGGGGAGCTGTTTTTT
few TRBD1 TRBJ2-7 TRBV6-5 CASSNTVRGYEQYF TGTGCCAGCAGTAATACCGTCAGGGGGTACGAGCAGTACTTC
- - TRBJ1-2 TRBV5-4 CASGGSSSYFPRYGYTF TGTGCCAGCGGGGGGTCGAGCAGCTACTTCCCGAGGTATGGCTACACCTTC
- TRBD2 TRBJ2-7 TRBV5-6 CASSLRSGVYEQYF TGTGCCAGCAGCTTGCGTAGCGGGGTCTACGAGCAGTACTTC
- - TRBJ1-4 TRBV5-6 CASSLRQEKLFF TGTGCCAGCAGCTTACGTCAGGAAAAACTGTTTTTT
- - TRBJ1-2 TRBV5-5 CASSLMAVTNYGYTF TGTGCCAGCAGCTTAATGGCAGTCACTAACTATGGCTACACCTTC
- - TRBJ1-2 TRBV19 CASSISRKVGYGYTF TGTGCCAGTAGTATATCTAGGAAGGTCGGGTATGGCTACACCTTC
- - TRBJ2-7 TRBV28 CASSLAPTGEQYF TGTGCCAGCAGTTTAGCCCCCACGGGCGAGCAGTACTTC
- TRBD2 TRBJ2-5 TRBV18 CASSPGLAGGETQYF TGTGCCAGCTCACCAGGACTAGCGGGAGGGGAGACCCAGTACTTC
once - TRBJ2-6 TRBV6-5 CASSSPFAGANVLTF TGTGCCAGCAGTTCCCCCTTCGCTGGGGCCAACGTCCTGACTTTC
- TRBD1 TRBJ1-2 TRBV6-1 CASSARGQASLANYGYTF TGTGCCAGCAGTGCTCGGGGACAGGCATCCCTGGCTAACTATGGCTACACCTTC
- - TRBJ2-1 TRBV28 CASSLRGQGVGEQFF TGTGCCAGCAGTTTACGGGGGCAGGGGGTAGGTGAGCAGTTCTTC
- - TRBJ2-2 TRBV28 CASSHRGRGTGELFF TGTGCCAGCAGCCATAGGGGTAGAGGCACCGGGGAGCTGTTTTTT
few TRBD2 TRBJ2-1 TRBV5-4 CASSSGLAVYNEQFF TGTGCCAGCAGCTCGGGACTAGCGGTATACAATGAGCAGTTCTTC
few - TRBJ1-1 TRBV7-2 CASSLAGSGYTEAFF TGTGCCAGCAGCTTAGCTGGGTCGGGGTACACTGAAGCTTTCTTT
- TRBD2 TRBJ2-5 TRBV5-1 CASSLVRGGQETQYF TGCGCCAGCAGCTTGGTCCGGGGAGGGCAAGAGACCCAGTACTTC
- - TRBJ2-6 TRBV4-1 CASSLSRSSGANVLTF TGCGCCAGCAGCCTTTCCAGGTCCTCTGGGGCCAACGTCCTGACTTTC
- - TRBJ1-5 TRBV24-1 CATSDSARGQPQHF TGTGCCACCAGTGATTCGGCGCGAGGCCAGCCCCAGCATTTT
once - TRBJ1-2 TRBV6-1 CASSEMGEGGYTF TGTGCCAGCAGTGAGATGGGGGAGGGCGGCTACACCTTC
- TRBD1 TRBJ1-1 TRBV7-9 CASSRGQGARLDTEAFF TGTGCCAGCAGCCGGGGACAGGGGGCGAGGTTGGACACTGAAGCTTTCTTT
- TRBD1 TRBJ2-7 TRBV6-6 CASRWTGASYEQYF TGTGCCAGCAGGTGGACAGGGGCCTCCTACGAGCAGTACTTC
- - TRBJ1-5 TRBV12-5 CASGLVPRGNSNQPQHF TGTGCTAGTGGTTTGGTACCTAGGGGAAATAGCAATCAGCCCCAGCATTTT
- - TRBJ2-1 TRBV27 CASSFEAPSSYNEQFF TGTGCCAGCAGTTTTGAGGCCCCGAGCTCCTACAATGAGCAGTTCTTC